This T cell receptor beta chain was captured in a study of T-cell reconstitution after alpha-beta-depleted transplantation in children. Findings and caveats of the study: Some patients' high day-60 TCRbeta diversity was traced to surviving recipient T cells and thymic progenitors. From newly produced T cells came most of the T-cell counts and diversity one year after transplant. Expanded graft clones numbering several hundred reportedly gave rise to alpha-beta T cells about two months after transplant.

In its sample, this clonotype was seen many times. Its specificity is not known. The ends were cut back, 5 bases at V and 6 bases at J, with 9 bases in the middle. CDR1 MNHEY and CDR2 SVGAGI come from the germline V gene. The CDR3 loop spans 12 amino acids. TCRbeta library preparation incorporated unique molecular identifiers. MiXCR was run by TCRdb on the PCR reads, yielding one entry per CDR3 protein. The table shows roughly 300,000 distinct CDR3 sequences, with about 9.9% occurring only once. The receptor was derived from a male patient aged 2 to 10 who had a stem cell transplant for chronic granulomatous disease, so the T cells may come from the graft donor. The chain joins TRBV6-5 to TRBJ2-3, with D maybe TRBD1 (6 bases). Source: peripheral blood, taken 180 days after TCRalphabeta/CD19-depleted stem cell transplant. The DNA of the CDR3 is TGTGCCAGCAGTGGAACAGGGGATACGCAGTATTTT. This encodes CASSGTGDTQYF.